This T cell receptor (beta chain) was sequenced in a study of T cells in Graves' hyperthyroidism and ophthalmopathy. General study results and limits: Peripheral blood also featured most of the thyroid clonotypes expanded above 0.001.

The sample holds a few counts of this clonotype. The antigen is unknown. The length of the CDR3 is 11 residues. Trimming removed 11 bases at V and 3 bases at J, with 10 bases between. Germline V gene lookup returns CDR1 MDHEN and CDR2 SYDVKM. Ophthalmopathy patients had Clinical Activity Score at least 3, NOSPECS grade at least 4, duration under 3 months. Diagnostic assessment was based on clinical symptoms, serum thyroxine and TRAb, thyroid ultrasound and orbital computed tomography. PBMCs came from around 9.7 ml fresh peripheral blood. Researchers took RNA transcripts and amplified the TCR beta CDR3 regions from them. The study used the HTBI primer set for a first-round RT-PCR of the TCR CDR3. A single record per CDR3 protein comes from TCRdb applying MiXCR to the multiplex PCR reads. Of approximately 610,000 distinct CDR3 sequences listed, approximately 14% are singletons.

Material: blood. The gene calls are TRBV28 and TRBJ1-2, with D maybe TRBD1 (6 bases). This clonotype was sampled from a middle-aged woman with Graves' ophthalmopathy. Written as DNA, the CDR3 is TGTGCCCTGGGGGCTGACTATGGCTACACCTTC. Protein: CALGADYGYTF.